This is a list of T cell receptor beta chains from one sample in a study of blood T cell repertoires in COVID-19. Generated by immunoSEQ multiplex PCR, the TCRdb table keeps only in-frame clones and is missing some. Seen here are 300,000 or so clones, about 90% observed once, and the top ten hold less than 3.5%. Sequenced material: peripheral blood. These receptor sequences come from a woman in her thirties with COVID-19, enrolled during active disease. The conserved cysteine and the conserved F or W are not part of the CDR3 here. The D gene is left open where the match is weak. Not all rows give a size; the values are once, few, many and, for expanded clones, a class.

CDR3	D	size	V
ASSIFAGGINEQF	TRBD2	NA	TRBV19
ASSDSFRVSTEAF	NA	NA	TRBV6-4
ASSSPGLKGAYEQY	NA	NA	TRBV7-6
ASSRLGLGTDTQY	NA	NA	TRBV2
ASSQDHRSGYT	NA	NA	TRBV4-2
ASSEGGGPD	NA	NA	TRBV2
ASSVTGVNQPQH	TRBD1	once	TRBV19
SVEDLSEQY	NA	NA	TRBV29-1
ASSTQGPRAGNSPLH	NA	NA	TRBV19
SVVVTGETQY	NA	NA	TRBV29-1
ASSLQGWGTEAF	NA	NA	TRBV27
ASSLQGVYGYT	TRBD1	NA	TRBV5-4
ASSFGTRRETQY	TRBD2	few	TRBV27
ASSTDSSSSGNTIY	NA	NA	TRBV5-1
ASSGALQTEAF	NA	NA	TRBV19
AIRAGQGGTEAF	TRBD1	NA	TRBV10-3
ASTGQGSNQPQH	TRBD1	NA	TRBV19
ASLSTAGKDGYT	NA	NA	TRBV6-5
SARGTSGRARGETQY	TRBD2	NA	TRBV20-1
ASSPIGEAYTEAF	NA	NA	TRBV18
ASSLALAGRNYEQY	TRBD2	few	TRBV5-4
ASSPSAGGQGAQSGAF	TRBD1	NA	TRBV18
ASSLARNEQF	NA	NA	TRBV5-4
ASSLGLRGYHNSPLH	NA	NA	TRBV5-1
ASSSPYSYEQY	NA	once	TRBV13
ASLRTLAGGPRNEQF	TRBD2	NA	TRBV23-1
AIRTSFPDTQY	TRBD2	NA	TRBV10-3
ASSTPTSGDYNEQF	TRBD2	NA	TRBV19
ASSLSGVIITEAF	NA	NA	TRBV25-1
ASSAPGTGGLNEQF	TRBD1	many	TRBV19
ASSESRTGGAQPQH	TRBD1	NA	TRBV25-1
ASSLAQGGTGELF	NA	NA	TRBV5-4
ASSYRDRGNYGYT	TRBD1	NA	TRBV6-5
ASSLRTSGRNEQF	TRBD2	NA	TRBV11-3
ASSIYQVSGTEAF	NA	NA	TRBV19
ASSYLGDNEQF	NA	NA	TRBV6-5
ASSFSSTGTGTDTQY	NA	NA	TRBV7-9
ASSLAAGTDTQY	NA	NA	TRBV3-1/TRBV3-2
ASSRWTGGIQPQH	TRBD1	NA	TRBV28
ASSLAKGQGRVNTEAF	TRBD1	NA	TRBV11-1
ASTKLEVAGANVLT	NA	NA	TRBV2
ASSHREVNQPQH	NA	NA	TRBV23-1
ASRGQDSYNSPLH	TRBD1	NA	TRBV28
ASSLGQGLDNEQF	TRBD1	NA	TRBV5-1
ASSTSGSTDTQY	TRBD2	NA	TRBV7-3
ASTTLAGGPGNEQF	TRBD2	NA	TRBV3-1/TRBV3-2
SVVEGGSSYEQY	NA	NA	TRBV29-1
ASSSDSQRGEQF	TRBD2	NA	TRBV5-1
ASSQNSIGAF	NA	NA	TRBV3-1/TRBV3-2
ASSSAGGYIQY	TRBD1	NA	TRBV6-5
ASSLGNSYQETQY	NA	NA	TRBV7-2
SVESGLAGDEQY	TRBD2	NA	TRBV29-1
AISEGDSVTNEQF	TRBD1	once	TRBV10-3
ASSPMTGPAF	TRBD1	NA	TRBV27
ASRTWGGSSYEQY	TRBD2	NA	TRBV28
ASSAGTGRAEAF	TRBD1	once	TRBV5-1
ASSLGDYKTYEQF	TRBD2	NA	TRBV6-5
ASSSGTPPFSYGYT	NA	few	TRBV5-1
ATCGVGTGDRSQPQH	TRBD1	NA	TRBV24-1